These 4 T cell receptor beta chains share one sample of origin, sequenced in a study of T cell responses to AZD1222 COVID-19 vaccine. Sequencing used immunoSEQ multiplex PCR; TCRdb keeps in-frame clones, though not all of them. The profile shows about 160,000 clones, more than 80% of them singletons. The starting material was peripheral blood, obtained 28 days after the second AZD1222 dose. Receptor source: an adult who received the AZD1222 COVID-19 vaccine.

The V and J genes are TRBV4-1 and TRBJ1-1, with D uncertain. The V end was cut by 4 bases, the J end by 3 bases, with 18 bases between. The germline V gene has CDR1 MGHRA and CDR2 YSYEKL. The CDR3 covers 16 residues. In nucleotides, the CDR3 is TGCGCCAGCAGCCTCACTTTTGGAGGAGCCTACACTGAAGCTTTCTTT. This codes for CASSLTFGGAYTEAFF.

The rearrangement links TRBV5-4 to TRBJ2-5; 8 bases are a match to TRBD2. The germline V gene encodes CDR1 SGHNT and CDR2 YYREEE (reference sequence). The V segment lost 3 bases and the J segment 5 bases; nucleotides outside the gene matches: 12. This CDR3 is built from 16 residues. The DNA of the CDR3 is TGTGCCAGCAGCTCGGGGGGGTCCGGAGGTCGGGAGACCCAGTACTTC. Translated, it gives CASSSGGSGGRETQYF.

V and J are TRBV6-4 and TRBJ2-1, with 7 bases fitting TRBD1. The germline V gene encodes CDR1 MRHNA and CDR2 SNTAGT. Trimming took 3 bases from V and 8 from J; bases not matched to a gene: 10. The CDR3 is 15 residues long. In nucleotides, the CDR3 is TGTGCCAGCAGTGAGGGGACAGCCTCCGGGGATGAGCAGTTCTTC. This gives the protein CASSEGTASGDEQFF.

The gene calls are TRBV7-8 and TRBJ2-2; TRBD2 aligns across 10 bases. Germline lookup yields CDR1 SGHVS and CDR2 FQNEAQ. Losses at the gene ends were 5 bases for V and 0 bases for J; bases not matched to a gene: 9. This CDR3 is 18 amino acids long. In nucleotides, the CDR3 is TGTGCCAGCAGCGCCCGGACTAGCGGAGATACGAACACCGGGGAGCTGTTTTTT. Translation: CASSARTSGDTNTGELFF.